This is a list of T cell receptor beta chains from one sample in a study of cytomegalovirus exposure and HLA in healthy donors. The repertoire was sequenced with immunoSEQ multiplex PCR; TCRdb's copy has only in-frame clones and lacks some. Among 170,000 or so clones listed, roughly four fifths were seen once. What was sequenced was PBMCs. These receptors all stem from a woman in her thirties or forties in good health and CMV-seronegative. The CDR3 runs from the conserved cysteine through the conserved F or W. The D gene is left open where the match is weak. Some rows mark clone size as missing; the rest say once, few, many or name a class of expanded clone.

TRBV5-1	NA	TRBJ1-2	TRBD1	TGCGCCAGCACCACTCCCGGACAGGGGGCCTCTGGCTACACCTTC	CASTTPGQGASGYTF
TRBV4-1	NA	TRBJ2-1	NA	TGCGCCAGCAGCCAAGGAGCAACGGGGAGCTCCTACAATGAGCAGTTCTTC	CASSQGATGSSYNEQFF
TRBV5-6	few	TRBJ2-7	TRBD1	TGTGCCAGCAGCTTTTTTGGTGGGACAGGGGGGACTCGGGAGCAGTACTTC	CASSFFGGTGGTREQYF
TRBV5-1	NA	TRBJ1-1	TRBD1	TGCGCCAGCAGCCGGACAGGGGGCTCGAACACTGAAGCTTTCTTT	CASSRTGGSNTEAFF
TRBV5-5	NA	TRBJ2-7	NA	TGTGCCAGCAGCTCCTCTGACAGCTACGAGCAGTACTTC	CASSSSDSYEQYF
TRBV13	NA	TRBJ2-3	NA	TGTGCCAGCAGCTTAGGTGGGGGGGCCACAGATACGCAGTATTTT	CASSLGGGATDTQYF
TRBV19	NA	TRBJ1-3	NA	TGTGCCAGTATCGGAAGACAGACTCCTTCTGGAAACACCATATATTTT	CASIGRQTPSGNTIYF
TRBV15	NA	TRBJ2-1	TRBD2	TGTGCCACCAGCAGAAACAGCGGGGGAAACAATGAGCAGTTCTTC	CATSRNSGGNNEQFF
TRBV10-3	few	TRBJ1-1	NA	TGTGCCATCAGTGGAACAGGGTACATGAACACTGAAGCTTTCTTT	CAISGTGYMNTEAFF
TRBV13	NA	TRBJ2-3	NA	TGTGCCAGCCGACTAATCAGGCAGCGGATAGATACGCAGTATTTT	CASRLIRQRIDTQYF
TRBV5-1	NA	TRBJ2-6	NA	TGCGCCAGCTCGAACCTCCGGGACAATAGCGTCCTGACTTTC	CASSNLRDNSVLTF
TRBV2	NA	TRBJ1-6	NA	TGTGCCAGCAGTGAATCGGGGGGTTTCGGTTCACCCCTCCACTTT	CASSESGGFGSPLHF
TRBV5-6	NA	TRBJ1-3	TRBD1	TGTGCCAGCAGCAGGACAGGGCGCAGAAACACCATATATTTT	CASSRTGRRNTIYF
TRBV4-2	NA	TRBJ2-1	TRBD2	TGTGCCAGCAGCGAAAGCGGGGGGGCTAATGAGCAGTTCTTC	CASSESGGANEQFF
TRBV5-1	few	TRBJ1-4	NA	TGCGCCAGCAGCTTGGACAGGGCGGGAGGTGAAAAACTGTTTTTT	CASSLDRAGGEKLFF
TRBV6-1	NA	TRBJ1-2	NA	TGTGCCAGCAGTGTCCATTCCCGCAGGGGCTCCTATGGCTACACCTTC	CASSVHSRRGSYGYTF
TRBV6-5	NA	TRBJ1-2	TRBD1	TGTGCCAGCAGTTACTCGGATCGGACAGGGGTCGGCTACACCTTC	CASSYSDRTGVGYTF
TRBV2	NA	TRBJ1-1	TRBD1	TGTGCCAGCAGTTCCCAGGGGGAGAACACTGAAGCTTTCTTT	CASSSQGENTEAFF
TRBV18	NA	TRBJ1-2	NA	TGTGCCAGCTCACCACGGGGGCTGGTGAATGGCTACACCTTC	CASSPRGLVNGYTF
TRBV2	once	TRBJ1-2	TRBD1	TGTGCCAGCAGGCCGGGACAGGTCCTCTATGGCTACACCTTC	CASRPGQVLYGYTF
TRBV2	few	TRBJ1-1	NA	TGTGCCAGCAGGGAAGACTGGAACACTGAAGCTTTCTTT	CASREDWNTEAFF
TRBV5-1	NA	TRBJ2-5	TRBD2	TGCGCCAGCAGCCCGGGCGGACTAGCGGTCGGGGAGACCCAGTACTTC	CASSPGGLAVGETQYF
TRBV29-1	NA	TRBJ1-2	NA	TGCAGCGTTGACCTCAGCGGGACTCCGACTCCTTATGGCTACACCTTC	CSVDLSGTPTPYGYTF
TRBV2	few	TRBJ1-4	NA	TGTGCCAGCAGGGGGATAGGGGCAAAAGCCCCACTGTTTTTT	CASRGIGAKAPLFF
TRBV5-1	NA	TRBJ2-5	TRBD1	TGCGCCAGCAGCTTATTGCAGGGGGAAGGGTTGGAGACCCAGTACTTC	CASSLLQGEGLETQYF
TRBV19	NA	TRBJ1-6	NA	TGTGCCAGTAGTATTCGAGCCCCGACACCCAATTCACCCCTCCACTTT	CASSIRAPTPNSPLHF
TRBV2	NA	TRBJ1-2	NA	TGTGCCAGCAGTGTTATCGGGGGGCGGGATGGCTACACCTTC	CASSVIGGRDGYTF
TRBV6-5	NA	TRBJ1-2	NA	TGTGCCAGCAGTTACCAGGGTAACTATGGCTACACCTTC	CASSYQGNYGYTF
TRBV18	NA	TRBJ1-1	NA	TGTGCCAGCTCACCACCGAAACGAGCCTCGAACACTGAAGCTTTCTTT	CASSPPKRASNTEAFF
TRBV6-1	NA	TRBJ2-2	TRBD1	TGTGCCAGTAGGGGGCTGGGCTCCAACACCGGGGAGCTGTTTTTT	CASRGLGSNTGELFF
TRBV7-9	NA	TRBJ2-2	TRBD1	TGTGCCAGCAGGTCTGGAGAGGGGGCGCGAACCGGGGAGCTGTTTTTT	CASRSGEGARTGELFF
TRBV18	NA	TRBJ2-5	NA	TGTGCCAGCTCACCTTCATTGACAGAAGAGACCCAGTACTTC	CASSPSLTEETQYF
TRBV5-5	NA	TRBJ2-3	TRBD1	TGTGCCACTTCGACAGGGTACACAGATACGCAGTATTTT	CATSTGYTDTQYF
TRBV6-1	NA	TRBJ1-2	NA	TGTGCCAGCAGAGGGGAGGGTTTAGGCTATGGCTACACCTTC	CASRGEGLGYGYTF
TRBV10-3	few	TRBJ1-1	NA	TGTGCCATCAGCGTACAGGGATCGAACACTGAAGCTTTCTTT	CAISVQGSNTEAFF
TRBV6-5	NA	TRBJ1-4	NA	TGTGCCAGCAGTTACTCATTAGGGGCATGGGAAAAACTGTTTTTT	CASSYSLGAWEKLFF
TRBV11-3	NA	TRBJ2-2	TRBD2	TGTGCCAGCAGCTCGGGACTAGCGGGGCTAAACACCGGGGAGCTGTTTTTT	CASSSGLAGLNTGELFF
TRBV5-6	NA	TRBJ1-2	TRBD1	TGTGCCAGCAGCTGGGATGGGACAGTCGGCTACACCTTC	CASSWDGTVGYTF
TRBV7-8	NA	TRBJ1-5	NA	TGTGCCAGCAGCTTATATTCGGGACAAAATCAGCCCCAGCATTTT	CASSLYSGQNQPQHF
TRBV5-6	NA	TRBJ2-7	NA	TGTGCCAGCAGCCTCGGGGGGCAACTCTCCTACGAGCAGTACTTC	CASSLGGQLSYEQYF
TRBV27	NA	TRBJ2-1	TRBD2	TGTGCCAGCAGTCATCCGAGACTAGCTAGTGAGCAGTTCTTC	CASSHPRLASEQFF
TRBV14	NA	TRBJ2-2	TRBD1	TGTGCCAGCAGCCAACTTGCCGGGACAGGGGGCCGAGGGGAGAACACCGGGGAGCTGTTTTTT	CASSQLAGTGGRGENTGELFF
TRBV6-4	few	TRBJ2-3	TRBD2	TGTGCCAGCAGTGTAGCGGGGAGAACAGATACGCAGTATTTT	CASSVAGRTDTQYF
TRBV28	NA	TRBJ1-1	TRBD1	TGTGCCAGCAGTTGGGACAGGGTATTGAACACTGAAGCTTTCTTT	CASSWDRVLNTEAFF
TRBV7-2	NA	TRBJ2-3	NA	TGTGCCAGCACCAAGCGGGTCACAGATACGCAGTATTTT	CASTKRVTDTQYF
TRBV6-5	NA	TRBJ2-1	TRBD2	TGTGCCAGCAGTGCGGGGGTCTACAATGAGCAGTTCTTC	CASSAGVYNEQFF
TRBV7-8	NA	TRBJ1-5	NA	TGTGCCAGCAGCCCAGGACAGACGCGCAATCAGCCCCAGCATTTT	CASSPGQTRNQPQHF
TRBV28	NA	TRBJ1-2	NA	TGTGCCAGCAGTTTAGCCGGGATCCCTAACTATGGCTACACCTTC	CASSLAGIPNYGYTF
TRBV7-9	NA	TRBJ1-5	TRBD1	TGTGCCAGCAGCTCCACAGGGGCCTATCAGCCCCAGCATTTT	CASSSTGAYQPQHF
TRBV7-9	NA	TRBJ2-7	NA	TGTGCCAGCAGCCCTAGGGGCAGGGCGGACGAGCAGTACTTC	CASSPRGRADEQYF
TRBV9	NA	TRBJ2-2	NA	TGTGCCAGCGCAGCAACAGGGATAGTTACCGGGGAGCTGTTTTTT	CASAATGIVTGELFF
TRBV2	NA	TRBJ2-5	NA	TGTGCCAGCACCAGGGAAGAGACCCAGTACTTC	CASTREETQYF
TRBV5-1	NA	TRBJ2-3	TRBD1	TGCGCCAGCAGCTTGGGACAGGGTGGAGATACGCAGTATTTT	CASSLGQGGDTQYF
TRBV10-1	NA	TRBJ2-7	TRBD1	TGCGCCAGCAGTGAGTCCGACAGGGTAATAACTCCTGGTGACGAGCAGTACTTC	CASSESDRVITPGDEQYF
TRBV6-5	NA	TRBJ1-1	NA	TGTGCCAGCAGTTACGGGGGCTCAAGTGAAGCTTTCTTT	CASSYGGSSEAFF
TRBV6-5	NA	TRBJ2-1	NA	TGTGCCAGCAGTCATGACAGGACTTTCTACAATGAGCAGTTCTTC	CASSHDRTFYNEQFF
TRBV6-5	NA	TRBJ1-1	NA	TGTGCCAGCAGCCAGACTAGCCAATCTAACACTGAAGCTTTCTTT	CASSQTSQSNTEAFF
TRBV7-9	NA	TRBJ2-1	TRBD2	TGTGCCAGCAGCCCTCCTCCCCGGGGGGGCTCCTACAATGAGCAGTTCTTC	CASSPPPRGGSYNEQFF
TRBV2	NA	TRBJ1-3	NA	TGTGCCAGCAGTGAACTATCCCGAGCAGGAAACACCATATATTTT	CASSELSRAGNTIYF
TRBV5-1	NA	TRBJ2-2	TRBD2	TGCGCCAGCAGCTTGACAGCGGGGGCTAACACCGGGGAGCTGTTTTTT	CASSLTAGANTGELFF